One and the same sample provided the 2 T cell receptor beta chains below, sequenced in a study of CD8 T cells in Susac syndrome. With random hexamers, about 0.5 to 1 ug RNA was reverse transcribed. Each CDR3 protein gets one entry after TCRdb re-called the immunoSEQ multiplex PCR reads with MiXCR. The sample yields fewer than 200,000 distinct CDR3 sequences, over 85% seen once. Sequenced input: CD4+ T cells from PBMCs. Source of these receptors: a human donor in good health.

The chain recombines TRBV19 with TRBJ2-3; 10 nucleotides line up with TRBD2. The CDR3 has 16 amino acids. From germline, CDR1 is LNHDA and CDR2 SQIVND (reference sequence). V shed 5 bases and J 2 bases; nucleotides not matched to a gene: 7. CDR3 coding DNA: TGTGCCAGTAGTCCCTTCCTAGCGGGGGCCACAGATACGCAGTATTTT. The encoded protein is CASSPFLAGATDTQYF.

The V and J genes are TRBV27 and TRBJ2-7, with D tentatively TRBD1 (5 bases). V lost 1 base and J lost 5, with 9 bases in between. CDR3 length: 13 amino acids. Germline assignment: CDR1 MNHEY and CDR2 SMNVEV (reference sequence). The CDR3 here is CASSLYGRDEQYF. The CDR3 nucleotides read TGTGCCAGCAGTTTATATGGCAGGGACGAGCAGTACTTC.